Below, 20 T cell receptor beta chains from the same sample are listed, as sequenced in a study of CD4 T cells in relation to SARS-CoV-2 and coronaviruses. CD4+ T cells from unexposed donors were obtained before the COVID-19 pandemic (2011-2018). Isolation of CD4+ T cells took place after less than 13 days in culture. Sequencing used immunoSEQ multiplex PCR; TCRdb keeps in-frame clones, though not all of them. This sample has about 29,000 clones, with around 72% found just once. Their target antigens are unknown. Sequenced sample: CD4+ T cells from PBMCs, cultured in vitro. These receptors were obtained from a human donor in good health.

The CDR3 DNA reads TGTGCCAGCAGCCAGGGACAGCTCTCTAGCACAGATACGCAGTATTTT. The encoded protein is CASSQGQLSSTDTQYF. V is TRBV7-9 and J is TRBJ2-3; 7 bases are a match to TRBD1. CDR1 is SEHNR, CDR2 FQNEAQ, per germline (reference sequence). This CDR3 contains 16 residues. V lost 5 bases and J lost 0; bases outside the gene matches: 8.

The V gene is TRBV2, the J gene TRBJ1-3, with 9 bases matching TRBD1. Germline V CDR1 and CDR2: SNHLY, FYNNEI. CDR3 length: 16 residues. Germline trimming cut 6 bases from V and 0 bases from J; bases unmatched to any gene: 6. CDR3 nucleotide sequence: TGTGCCAGCAGAGGGGGACAGGGTCGCTCTGGAAACACCATATATTTT. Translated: CASRGGQGRSGNTIYF.

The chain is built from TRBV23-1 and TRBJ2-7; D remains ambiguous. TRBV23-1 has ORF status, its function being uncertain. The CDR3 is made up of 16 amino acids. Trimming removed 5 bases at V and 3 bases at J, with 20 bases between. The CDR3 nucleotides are TGCGCCAGCAGTTTACCCTATCCTCCACGAGGCTACGAGCAGTACTTC. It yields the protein CASSLPYPPRGYEQYF.

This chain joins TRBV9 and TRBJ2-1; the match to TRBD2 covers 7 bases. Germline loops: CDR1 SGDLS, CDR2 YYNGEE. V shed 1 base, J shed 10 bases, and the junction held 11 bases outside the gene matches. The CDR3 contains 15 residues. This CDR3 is CASSVLLAEAPEQFF. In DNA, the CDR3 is TGTGCCAGCAGCGTACTTCTAGCGGAGGCTCCCGAGCAGTTCTTC.

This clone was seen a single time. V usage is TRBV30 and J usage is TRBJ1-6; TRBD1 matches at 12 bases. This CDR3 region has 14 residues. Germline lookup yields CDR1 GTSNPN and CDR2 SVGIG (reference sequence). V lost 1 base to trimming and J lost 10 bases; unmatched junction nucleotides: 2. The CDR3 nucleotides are TGTGCCTGGAGTGGGGGACAGGGGGCCTCACCCCTCCACTTT. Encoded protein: CAWSGGQGASPLHF.

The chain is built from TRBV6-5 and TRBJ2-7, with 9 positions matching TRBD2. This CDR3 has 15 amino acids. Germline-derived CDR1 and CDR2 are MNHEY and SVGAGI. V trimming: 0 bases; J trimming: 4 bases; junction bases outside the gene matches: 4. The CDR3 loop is CASSYSAGGSYEQYF. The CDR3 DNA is TGTGCCAGCAGTTACTCGGCGGGAGGGTCTTACGAGCAGTACTTC.

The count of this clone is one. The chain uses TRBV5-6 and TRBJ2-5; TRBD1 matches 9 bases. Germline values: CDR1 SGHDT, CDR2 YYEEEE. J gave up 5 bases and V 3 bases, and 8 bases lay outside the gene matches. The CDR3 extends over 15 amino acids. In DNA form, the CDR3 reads TGTGCCAGCAGCTCGTCCGGGACAGGGACCGAGACCCAGTACTTC. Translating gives CASSSSGTGTETQYF.

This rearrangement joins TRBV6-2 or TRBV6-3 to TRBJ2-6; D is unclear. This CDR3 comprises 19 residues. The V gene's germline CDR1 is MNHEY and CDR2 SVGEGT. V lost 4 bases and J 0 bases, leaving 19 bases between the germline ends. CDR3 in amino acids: CASSSGLFNLRSGANVLTF. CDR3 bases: TGTGCCAGCAGTTCGGGCCTGTTTAATTTGCGCTCTGGGGCCAACGTCCTGACTTTC.

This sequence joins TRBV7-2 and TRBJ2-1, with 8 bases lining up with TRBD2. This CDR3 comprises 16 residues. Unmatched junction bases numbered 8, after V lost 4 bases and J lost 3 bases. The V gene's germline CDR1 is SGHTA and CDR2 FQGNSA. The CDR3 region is CASSSQAGAIYNEQFF. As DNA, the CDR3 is TGTGCCAGCAGCTCACAAGCGGGGGCCATCTACAATGAGCAGTTCTTC.

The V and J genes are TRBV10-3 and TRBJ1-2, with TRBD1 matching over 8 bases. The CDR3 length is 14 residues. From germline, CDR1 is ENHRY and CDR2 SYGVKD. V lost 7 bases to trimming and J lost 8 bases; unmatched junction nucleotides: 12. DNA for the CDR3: TGTGCCATCACCCCGGACAGGGTAACCTCCGGCTACACCTTC. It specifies CAITPDRVTSGYTF.

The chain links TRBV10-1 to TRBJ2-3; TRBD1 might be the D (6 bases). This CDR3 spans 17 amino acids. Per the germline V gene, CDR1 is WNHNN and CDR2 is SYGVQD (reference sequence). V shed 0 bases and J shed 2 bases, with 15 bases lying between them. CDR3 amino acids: CASSESQGKRDTDTQYF. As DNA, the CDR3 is TGCGCCAGCAGTGAGTCCCAGGGGAAGAGGGACACAGATACGCAGTATTTT.

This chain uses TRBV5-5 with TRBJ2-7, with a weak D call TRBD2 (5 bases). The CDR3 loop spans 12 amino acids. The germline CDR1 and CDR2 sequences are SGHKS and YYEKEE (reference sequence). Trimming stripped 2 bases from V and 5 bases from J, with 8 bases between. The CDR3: CASSFIGDEQYF. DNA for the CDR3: TGTGCCAGCAGCTTCATCGGGGACGAGCAGTACTTC.

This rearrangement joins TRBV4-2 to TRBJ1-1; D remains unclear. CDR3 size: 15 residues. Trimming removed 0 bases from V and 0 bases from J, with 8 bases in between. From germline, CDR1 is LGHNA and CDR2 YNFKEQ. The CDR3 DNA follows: TGTGCCAGCAGCCAAGAGGGCATTCTGAACACTGAAGCTTTCTTT. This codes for CASSQEGILNTEAFF.

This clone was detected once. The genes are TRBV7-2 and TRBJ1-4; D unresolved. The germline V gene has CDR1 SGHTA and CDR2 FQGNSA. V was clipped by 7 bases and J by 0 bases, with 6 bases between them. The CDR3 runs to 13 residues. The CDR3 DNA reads TGTGCCAGCAAGGCAGCAACTAATGAAAAACTGTTTTTT. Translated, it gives CASKAATNEKLFF.

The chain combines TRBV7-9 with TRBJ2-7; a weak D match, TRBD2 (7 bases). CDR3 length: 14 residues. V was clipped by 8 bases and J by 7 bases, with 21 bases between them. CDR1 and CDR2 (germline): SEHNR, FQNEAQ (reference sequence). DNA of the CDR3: TGTGCCAGCGGAGGGGGAGGGGCCTACGTGGAGCAGTACTTC. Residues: CASGGGGAYVEQYF.

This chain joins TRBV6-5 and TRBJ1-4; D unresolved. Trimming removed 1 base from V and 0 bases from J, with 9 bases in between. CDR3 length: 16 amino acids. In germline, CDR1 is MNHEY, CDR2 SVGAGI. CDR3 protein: CASSYFPRATNEKLFF. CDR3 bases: TGTGCCAGCAGTTACTTCCCAAGAGCAACTAATGAAAAACTGTTTTTT.

In DNA, the CDR3 is TGTGCCAGCAGCTTAGCCGGCGGGAGGCAGGTGGATACGCAGTATTTT. This encodes CASSLAGGRQVDTQYF. J is TRBJ2-3 and V is TRBV7-2; 8 bases match TRBD2. The CDR3 runs to 16 residues. Germline CDR1 and CDR2: SGHTA and FQGNSA. V was clipped by 0 bases and J by 6 bases; unmatched bases: 8. The full variable domain, in which reference TRBV7-2 and TRBJ2-3 provide the parts outside the CDR3, is GAGVSQSPSNKVTEKGKDVELRCDPISGHTALYWYRQSLGQGLEFLIYFQGNSAPDKSGLPSDRFSAERTGGSVSTLTIQRTQQEDSAVYLCASSLAGGRQVDTQYFGPGTRLTVL.

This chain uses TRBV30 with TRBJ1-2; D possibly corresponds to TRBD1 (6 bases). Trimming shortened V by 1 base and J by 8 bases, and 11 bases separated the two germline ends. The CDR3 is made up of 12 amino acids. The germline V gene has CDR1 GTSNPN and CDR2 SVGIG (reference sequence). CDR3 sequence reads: CAWSDRGLGYTF. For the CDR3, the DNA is TGTGCCTGGAGTGACCGGGGGCTAGGCTACACCTTC.

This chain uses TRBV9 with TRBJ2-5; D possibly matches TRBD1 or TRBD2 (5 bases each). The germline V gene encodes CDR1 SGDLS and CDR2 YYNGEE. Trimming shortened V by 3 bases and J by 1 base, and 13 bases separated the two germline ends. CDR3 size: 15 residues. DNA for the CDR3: TGTGCCAGCAGCGCGTCGGGACGGTCCCAAGAGACCCAGTACTTC. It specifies CASSASGRSQETQYF.

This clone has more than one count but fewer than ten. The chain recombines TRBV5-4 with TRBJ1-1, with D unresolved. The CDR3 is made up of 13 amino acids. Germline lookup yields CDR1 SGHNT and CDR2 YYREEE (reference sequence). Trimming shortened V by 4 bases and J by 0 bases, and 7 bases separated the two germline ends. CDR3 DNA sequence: TGTGCCAGCAGCCTAGAGCTGAACACTGAAGCTTTCTTT. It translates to CASSLELNTEAFF.